A single sample is the source of the 28 T cell receptor beta chains below, sequenced in a study of blood T cell repertoires in COVID-19. The repertoire was sequenced with immunoSEQ multiplex PCR; TCRdb's copy has only in-frame clones and lacks some. The table has some 150,000 clones, about 85% seen once; the top ten hold around 2.5%. Input material: peripheral blood. All receptors come from a woman between 65 and 79 years old with acute or convalescent COVID-19.

This rearrangement joins TRBV10-3 to TRBJ2-7, with D possibly TRBD1 on 7 matching bases. The germline V gene has CDR1 ENHRY and CDR2 SYGVKD. The CDR3 contains 14 residues. V lost 6 bases and J lost 2, with 14 bases in between. CDR3 nucleotides: TGTGCCATCAGGCAGGGGGGCGGGACCTACGAGCAGTACGTC. It translates to CAIRQGGGTYEQYV.

Here the CDR3 reads CASSRTGGQPQHF. As DNA, the CDR3 is TGTGCCAGTAGCAGGACAGGGGGGCAGCCCCAGCATTTT. The chain employs TRBV19 and TRBJ1-5, with 10 nucleotides matching TRBD1. This CDR3 region has 13 residues. The ends lost 6 bases at V and 7 bases at J; junction bases unmatched: 3. Looked up from germline, CDR1 is LNHDA and CDR2 is SQIVND (reference sequence).

The chain links TRBV11-2 to TRBJ2-7; D is undetermined. Germline V lookup: CDR1 SGHAT, CDR2 FQNNGV. The germline V and J ends were trimmed by 1 base and 0 bases, with 7 bases remaining between them. The CDR3 spans 14 residues. CDR3 amino acids: CASSLVYGSYEQYF. The CDR3 DNA sequence: TGTGCCAGCAGCTTAGTCTACGGCTCCTACGAGCAGTACTTC.

This clone has a single count. The chain has TRBV9 and TRBJ2-3; tentatively, D is TRBD2 (5 bases). Germline V gene lookup returns CDR1 SGDLS and CDR2 YYNGEE. This CDR3 comprises 16 residues. The V end was cut by 5 bases, the J end by 0 bases, with 16 bases between. CDR3 in amino acids: CASSGSGETSTDTQYF. The CDR3 coding sequence is TGTGCCAGCAGTGGGTCCGGGGAAACTAGCACAGATACGCAGTATTTT.

This chain joins TRBV29-1 and TRBJ1-1, with D tentatively TRBD1 (5 bases). V lost 6 bases to trimming and J lost 5 bases, with 16 bases between them. Per germline, CDR1 SQVTM and CDR2 ANQGSEA. This CDR3 has 13 amino acids. CDR3 in amino acids: CSVGTLEGTEAFF. The CDR3 DNA reads as TGCAGCGTAGGGACTCTGGAGGGGACTGAAGCTTTCTTT.

Written as DNA, the CDR3 is TGTGCCAGCAGTAGACAGGGGGCTAATGAAAAACTGTTTTTT. Translating it yields CASSRQGANEKLFF. This rearrangement joins TRBV28 to TRBJ1-4, with 9 bases matching TRBD1. This CDR3 is 14 amino acids long. V lost 5 bases and J lost 3; bases outside the gene matches: 1. CDR1 is MDHEN and CDR2 is SYDVKM in the germline V gene.

This clone was counted a single time. The genes are TRBV2 and TRBJ2-6; 8 positions match TRBD1. CDR3 length equals 17 residues. Germline assignment: CDR1 SNHLY and CDR2 FYNNEI. V dropped 7 bases and J dropped 0; count of bases not matched to a gene: 8. CDR3 in amino acids: CASTPDRASSGANVLTF. The CDR3 DNA follows: TGTGCCAGCACCCCGGACAGGGCCTCCTCTGGGGCCAACGTCCTGACTTTC.

This rearrangement joins TRBV27 to TRBJ1-5; D might be TRBD1 (6 bases). V lost 5 bases and J lost 6, with 17 bases in between. The CDR3 sequence is 15 residues long. Germline values: CDR1 MNHEY, CDR2 SMNVEV (reference sequence). In nucleotides, the CDR3 is TGTGCCAGCAGTGACAGGCCCCTCAGAGGTCAGCCCCAGCATTTT. Translating gives CASSDRPLRGQPQHF.

The rearrangement links TRBV7-2 to TRBJ1-5; D not resolved. The CDR3 has 15 residues. Trimming left V 4 bases short and J 3 bases short, with 13 bases between. CDR1 is SGHTA and CDR2 is FQGNSA in the germline V gene. The DNA for the CDR3 is TGTGCCAGCAGCTCTCTTCACCGGGACAATCAGCCCCAGCATTTT. Translating gives CASSSLHRDNQPQHF.

This sequence joins TRBV6-5 and TRBJ1-4; tentatively, D is TRBD1 (6 bases). This CDR3 is 14 amino acids long. V lost 6 bases, J lost 7 bases, and 15 bases lay in between. The germline V gene encodes CDR1 MNHEY and CDR2 SVGAGI. CDR3: CASSSRGLAEKLFF. The CDR3 DNA sequence: TGTGCCAGCAGCTCCAGGGGTTTGGCTGAAAAACTGTTTTTT.

The chain uses TRBV9 and TRBJ2-5, with D maybe TRBD2 (6 bases). Trimming stripped 4 bases from V and 1 base from J, with 11 bases between. The germline gives CDR1 SGDLS, CDR2 YYNGEE. The CDR3 consists of 14 residues. This chain's CDR3 is CASSTRDSQETQYF. The CDR3 DNA reads TGTGCCAGCAGCACCCGGGACTCCCAAGAGACCCAGTACTTC.

V and J are TRBV2 and TRBJ1-3; 10 nucleotides match TRBD1. With V trimmed by 6 bases and J by 4 bases, 6 bases remained unmatched. CDR1 is SNHLY, CDR2 FYNNEI, per germline. The CDR3 extends over 15 amino acids. The CDR3, as DNA: TGTGCCAGCAGGGTTGACAGGGGGCCGGGAAACACCATATATTTT. This sequence encodes CASRVDRGPGNTIYF.

The rearrangement uses TRBV5-4 and TRBJ1-2; D is unresolved. CDR1 is SGHNT, CDR2 YYREEE, per germline (reference sequence). The CDR3 loop spans 14 amino acids. The germline V and J ends were trimmed by 0 bases and 2 bases, with 8 bases remaining between them. DNA for the CDR3: TGTGCCAGCAGCTTGGGTGTGACAAACTATGGCTACACCTTC. Translated, it gives CASSLGVTNYGYTF.

J is TRBJ1-3 and V is TRBV7-9; perhaps TRBD1 as D (5 bases). V was pared by 0 bases and J by 8 bases, with 17 bases between. Germline V gene sequence: CDR1 SEHNR, CDR2 FQNEAQ (reference sequence). The CDR3 consists of 16 residues. CDR3 in DNA: TGTGCCAGCAGCTTAGCGCGGCCTCGCGGGGGGGACACCATATATTTT. It yields the protein CASSLARPRGGDTIYF.

On this clone: Relative to the germline gene, one junction end is altered; a read error may explain this. The chain combines TRBV4-1 with TRBJ2-6; 9 nucleotides align to TRBD1. Germline loops: CDR1 MGHRA, CDR2 YSYEKL. The CDR3 totals 18 residues. The CDR3 region is CASSPGGTGLPGVNVLTF. The CDR3 DNA is TGCGCCAGCAGCCCAGGAGGGACAGGGCTCCCTGGGGTCAACGTCCTGACTTTC.

J is TRBJ2-3 and V is TRBV5-1; perhaps TRBD2 as D (7 bases). Trimming left V 0 bases short and J 2 bases short, with 10 bases between. CDR3 length: 15 residues. The germline CDR1 and CDR2 sequences are SGHRS and YFSETQ. CDR3: CASSLAGGLTDTQYF. CDR3 in DNA: TGCGCCAGCAGCTTGGCCGGGGGGCTCACAGATACGCAGTATTTT.

The chain carries TRBV6-5 and TRBJ1-6; D not resolved. Trimming pared 10 bases from V and 1 base from J, leaving 11 bases between. There are 14 residues in the CDR3. Germline loops: CDR1 MNHEY, CDR2 SVGAGI. The CDR3, as DNA: TGTGCCACCCTTGAGGTTTCCTATAATTCACCCCTCCACTTT. It yields the protein CATLEVSYNSPLHF.

V usage is TRBV19 and J usage is TRBJ2-3, with 8 bases lining up with TRBD1. The CDR3 consists of 17 residues. The germline V gene encodes CDR1 LNHDA and CDR2 SQIVND (reference sequence). J lost 5 bases, V lost 3 bases, and 13 bases had no gene match. CDR3 loop: CASSIRTGSRFGDTQYF. CDR3 DNA: TGTGCCAGTAGTATTCGGACAGGGTCACGATTCGGAGATACGCAGTATTTT. Based on the CDR3 plus reference TRBV19 and TRBJ2-3, the full variable domain is DGGITQSPKYLFRKEGQNVTLSCEQNLNHDAMYWYRQDPGQGLRLIYYSQIVNDFQKGDIAEGYSVSREKKESFPLTVTSAQKNPTAFYLCASSIRTGSRFGDTQYFGPGTRLTVL.

The rearrangement uses TRBV7-9 and TRBJ2-1, with TRBD2 matching over 8 bases. CDR3 length equals 15 residues. Germline trimming cut 5 bases from V and 4 bases from J; bases unmatched to any gene: 7. Germline V CDR1 and CDR2: SEHNR, FQNEAQ (reference sequence). The CDR3 protein is CASSTTSGTYNEQFF. The CDR3 region has the DNA TGTGCCAGCAGCACAACTAGCGGAACTTACAATGAGCAGTTCTTC. The variable domain in full, with the rest retrieved from reference TRBV7-9 and TRBJ2-1, is DTGVSQNPRHKITKRGQNVTFRCDPISEHNRLYWYRQTLGQGPEFLTYFQNEAQLEKSRLLSDRFSAERPKGSFSTLEIQRTEQGDSAMYLCASSTTSGTYNEQFFGPGTRLTVL.

The chain couples TRBV19 to TRBJ2-3; 8 nucleotides agree with TRBD2. The CDR3 extends over 15 amino acids. V dropped 5 bases and J dropped 4; count of bases not matched to a gene: 8. CDR1 LNHDA and CDR2 SQIVND come from the germline V gene (reference sequence). The CDR3 DNA reads TGTGCCAGTAGTCCGGGACTAGTAGTGCCAGATACGCAGTATTTT. Protein: CASSPGLVVPDTQYF.

The chain recombines TRBV2 with TRBJ1-5, with D perhaps matching TRBD1 (6 bases). V was pared by 6 bases and J by 5 bases, with 17 bases between. This CDR3 is 15 amino acids long. Germline assignment: CDR1 SNHLY and CDR2 FYNNEI. CDR3 DNA: TGTGCCAGCAGAGCCCAACAGGGATGGGATCAGCCCCAGCATTTT. Its translation: CASRAQQGWDQPQHF.

The chain employs TRBV12-5 and TRBJ1-1, with a possible D match to TRBD1 (6 bases). The CDR3 has 15 amino acids. Trimming removed 5 bases at V and 2 bases at J, with 15 bases between. Germline loops: CDR1 LGHNT, CDR2 FRNRAP. The CDR3 bases are TGTGCTAGTGGTCCGCCCCGGACAGTTAACACTGAAGCTTTCTTT. Residues: CASGPPRTVNTEAFF.

This clone was picked up one time. The CDR3 loop reads CASSSPSRPQSPDTQYF. The CDR3 coding sequence is TGTGCCAGCAGCTCCCCCTCTAGGCCCCAGAGTCCAGATACGCAGTATTTT. The chain couples TRBV7-9 to TRBJ2-3; no clear D. This CDR3 has 17 amino acids. Trimming left V 4 bases short and J 4 bases short, with 21 bases between. The germline V gene encodes CDR1 SEHNR and CDR2 FQNEAQ (reference sequence).

The chain links TRBV6-4 to TRBJ1-2; 9 nucleotides align to TRBD1. The ends lost 8 bases at V and 8 bases at J; junction bases unmatched: 12. The CDR3 runs 14 residues. Germline CDR1 is MRHNA and CDR2 is SNTAGT. The CDR3 spells CASSRGQGFEGYTF. Here the CDR3 DNA reads TGTGCCAGCTCCCGGGGACAGGGTTTCGAAGGCTACACCTTC.

The rearrangement joins TRBV3-1 (or the pseudogene TRBV3-2) to TRBJ1-6; 9 nucleotides line up with TRBD1. Trimming took 4 bases from V and 5 from J; bases not matched to a gene: 18. The germline gives CDR1 LGHDT, CDR2 YNNKEL (reference sequence). This CDR3 is 20 amino acids long. The CDR3 DNA is TGTGCCAGCAGCCCCTATGGGACAGGGATAATAAAGGTGGATAATTCACCCCTCCACTTT. Its translation is CASSPYGTGIIKVDNSPLHF.

The V gene is TRBV7-9, the J gene TRBJ2-2; possible D gene TRBD1, 7 bases. The CDR3 covers 16 residues. V lost 8 bases and J 0 bases, leaving 16 bases between the germline ends. Germline lookup yields CDR1 SEHNR and CDR2 FQNEAQ (reference sequence). The CDR3 region is CASARGGTANTGELFF. CDR3 DNA: TGTGCCAGCGCAAGAGGGGGGACAGCGAACACCGGGGAGCTGTTTTTT.

The rearrangement joins TRBV7-2 to TRBJ1-5; weak D call: TRBD1 (6 bases). The CDR3 is 15 residues long. Deletions cut 2 bases from V and 3 bases from J, with 11 bases between. Germline CDR1 and CDR2: SGHTA and FQGNSA. The CDR3 is CASSLNRADNQPQHF. CDR3 nucleotide sequence: TGTGCCAGCAGCTTAAACAGGGCGGACAATCAGCCCCAGCATTTT.

The chain has TRBV19 and TRBJ1-6; 7 nucleotides agree with TRBD1. Losses at the gene ends were 5 bases for V and 3 bases for J; bases not matched to a gene: 13. This CDR3 contains 18 residues. Per germline, CDR1 LNHDA and CDR2 SQIVND (reference sequence). This CDR3 reads CASSSGTDTSNYNSPLHF. In DNA form, the CDR3 reads TGTGCCAGTAGTTCCGGGACAGACACTTCCAACTATAATTCACCCCTCCACTTT.